The clone carrying this T cell receptor (beta chain) was seen only once. No antigen is known for it. The entry originates in a study of cytotoxic CD8 clonotypes in ibrutinib-treated CLL. Study-level points and caveats: Baseline clonality exceeded age-matched healthy donors and tracked circulating CD8+ T-cell counts.

With 0 bases removed from V and 12 bases from J, the gap between germline ends came to 12 bases. The germline V gene has CDR1 SGDLS and CDR2 YYNGEE. The CDR3 is 12 residues long. The repertoire was sequenced with immunoSEQ multiplex PCR; TCRdb's copy has only in-frame clones and lacks some. This sample has around 310,000 clones, with around four fifths found just once. The input for sequencing was PBMCs, taken before ibrutinib treatment. This chain joins TRBV9 and TRBJ1-2; no reliable D call. This receptor was taken from a human donor with chronic lymphocytic leukemia. As DNA, the CDR3 is TGTGCCAGCAGCGTAGTAGGTTTTCAGCACACCTTC. Translated: CASSVVGFQHTF. Combining the CDR3 with reference TRBV9 and TRBJ1-2 gives the whole variable domain DSGVTQTPKHLITATGQRVTLRCSPRSGDLSVYWYQQSLDQGLQFLIQYYNGEERAKGNILERFSAQQFPDLHSELNLSSLELGDSALYFCASSVVGFQHTFGSGTRLTVV.